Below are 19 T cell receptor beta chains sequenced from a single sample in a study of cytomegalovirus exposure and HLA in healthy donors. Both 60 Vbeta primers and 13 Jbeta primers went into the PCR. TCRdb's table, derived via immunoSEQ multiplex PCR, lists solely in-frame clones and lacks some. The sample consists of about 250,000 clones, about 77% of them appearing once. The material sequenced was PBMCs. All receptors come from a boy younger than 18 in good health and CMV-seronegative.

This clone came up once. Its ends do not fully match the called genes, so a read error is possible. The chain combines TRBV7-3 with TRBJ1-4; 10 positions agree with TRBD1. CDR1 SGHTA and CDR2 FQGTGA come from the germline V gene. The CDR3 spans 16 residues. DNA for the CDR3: TGTACCAGCAGCTTAAAGACAGGGGGCGACGATGAAAAACTGTTTTTT. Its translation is CTSSLKTGGDDEKLFF. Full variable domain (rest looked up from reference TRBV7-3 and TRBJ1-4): GAGVSQTPSNKVTEKGKYVELRCDPISGHTALYWYRQSLGQGPEFLIYFQGTGAADDSGLPNDRFFAVRPEGSVSTLKIQRTERGDSAVYLCTSSLKTGGDDEKLFFGSGTQLSVL.

CDR3 residues: CASSDETSSSSRTDTQYF. CDR3 nucleotide sequence: TGTGCCAGCAGTGACGAGACTAGCAGTTCCTCCCGCACAGATACGCAGTATTTT. The V gene is TRBV2, the J gene TRBJ2-3, with 7 positions matching TRBD2. This CDR3 contains 18 residues. Germline trimming cut 3 bases from V and 1 base from J; bases unmatched to any gene: 13. Germline-derived CDR1 and CDR2 are SNHLY and FYNNEI.

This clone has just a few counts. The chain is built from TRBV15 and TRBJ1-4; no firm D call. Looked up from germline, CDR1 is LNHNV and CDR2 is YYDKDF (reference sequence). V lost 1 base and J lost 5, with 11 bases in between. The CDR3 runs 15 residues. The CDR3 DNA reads TGTGCCACCAGCAGAGGCCAGTTTAAAAATGAAAAACTGTTTTTT. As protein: CATSRGQFKNEKLFF.

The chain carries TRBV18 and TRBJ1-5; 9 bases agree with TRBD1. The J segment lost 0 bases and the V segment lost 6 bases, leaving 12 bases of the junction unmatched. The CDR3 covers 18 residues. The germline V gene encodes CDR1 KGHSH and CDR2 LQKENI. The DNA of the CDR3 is TGTGCCAGCTCCCTAACAGGGGGCAGCCGAAATAGCAATCAGCCCCAGCATTTT. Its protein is CASSLTGGSRNSNQPQHF. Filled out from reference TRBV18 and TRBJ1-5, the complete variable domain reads NAGVMQNPRHLVRRRGQEARLRCSPMKGHSHVYWYRQLPEEGLKFMVYLQKENIIDESGMPKERFSAEFPKEGPSILRIQQVVRGDSAAYFCASSLTGGSRNSNQPQHFGDGTRLSIL.

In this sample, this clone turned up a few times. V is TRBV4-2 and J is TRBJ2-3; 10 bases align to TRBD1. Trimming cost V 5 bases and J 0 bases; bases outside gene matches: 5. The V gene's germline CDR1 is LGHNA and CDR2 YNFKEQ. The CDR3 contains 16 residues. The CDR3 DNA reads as TGTGCCAGCAGCAGGGGGGACAGGGGAAGCACAGATACGCAGTATTTT. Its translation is CASSRGDRGSTDTQYF.

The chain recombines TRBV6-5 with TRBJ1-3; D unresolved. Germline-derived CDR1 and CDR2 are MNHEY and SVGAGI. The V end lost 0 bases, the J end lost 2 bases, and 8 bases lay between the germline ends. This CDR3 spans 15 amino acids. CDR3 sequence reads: CASSYSPGAGNTIYF. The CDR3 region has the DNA TGTGCCAGCAGTTACTCCCCCGGGGCTGGAAACACCATATATTTT.

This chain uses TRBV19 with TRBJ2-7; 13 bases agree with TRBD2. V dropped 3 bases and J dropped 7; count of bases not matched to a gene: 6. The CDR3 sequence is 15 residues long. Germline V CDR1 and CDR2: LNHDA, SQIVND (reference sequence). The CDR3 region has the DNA TGTGCCAGTAGTATCCTAGGACTAGCGGGAGAAGAGCAGTACTTC. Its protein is CASSILGLAGEEQYF.

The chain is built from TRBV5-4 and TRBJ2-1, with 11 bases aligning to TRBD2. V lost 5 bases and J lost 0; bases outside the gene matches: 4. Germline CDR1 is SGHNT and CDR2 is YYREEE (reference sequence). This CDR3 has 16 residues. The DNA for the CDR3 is TGTGCCAGCAGTACCACTAGCGGGAGCTCCTACAATGAGCAGTTCTTC. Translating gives CASSTTSGSSYNEQFF.

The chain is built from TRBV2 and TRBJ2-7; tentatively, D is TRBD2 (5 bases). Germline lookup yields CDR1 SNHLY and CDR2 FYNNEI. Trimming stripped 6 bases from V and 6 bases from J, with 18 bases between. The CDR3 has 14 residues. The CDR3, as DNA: TGTGCCAGCAGGCCCGATAGGGCAGGAGGCGAGCAGTACTTC. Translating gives CASRPDRAGGEQYF.

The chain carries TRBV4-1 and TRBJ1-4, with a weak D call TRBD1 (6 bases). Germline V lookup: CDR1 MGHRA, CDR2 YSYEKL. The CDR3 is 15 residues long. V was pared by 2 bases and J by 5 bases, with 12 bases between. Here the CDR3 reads CASSQREGVNEKLFF. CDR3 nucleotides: TGCGCCAGCAGCCAACGGGAGGGGGTAAATGAAAAACTGTTTTTT.

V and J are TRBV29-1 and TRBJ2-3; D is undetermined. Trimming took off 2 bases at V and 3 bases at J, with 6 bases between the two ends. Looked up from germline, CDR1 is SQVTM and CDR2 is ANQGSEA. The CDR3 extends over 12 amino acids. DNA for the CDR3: TGCAGCGTTGAACTCCCGACAGATACGCAGTATTTT. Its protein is CSVELPTDTQYF.

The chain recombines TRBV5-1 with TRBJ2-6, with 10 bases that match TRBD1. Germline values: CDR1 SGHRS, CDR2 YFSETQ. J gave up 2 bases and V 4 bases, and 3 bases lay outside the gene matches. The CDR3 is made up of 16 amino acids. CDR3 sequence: CASSLGQGAGANVLTF. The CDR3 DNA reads TGCGCCAGCAGCCTCGGACAGGGGGCTGGGGCCAACGTCCTGACTTTC.

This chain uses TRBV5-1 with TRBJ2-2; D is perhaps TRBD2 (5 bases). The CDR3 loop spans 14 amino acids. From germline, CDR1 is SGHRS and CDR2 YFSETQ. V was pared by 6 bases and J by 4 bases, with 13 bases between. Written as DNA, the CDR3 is TGCGCCAGCAAAATAGCGTTATCCACCGGGGAGCTGTTTTTT. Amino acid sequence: CASKIALSTGELFF.

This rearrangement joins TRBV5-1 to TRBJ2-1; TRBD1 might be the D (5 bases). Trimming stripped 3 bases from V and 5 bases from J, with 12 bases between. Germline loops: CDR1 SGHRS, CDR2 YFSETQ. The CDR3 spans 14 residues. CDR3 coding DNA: TGCGCCAGCAGCTCCTACGACAGAGACAATGAGCAGTTCTTC. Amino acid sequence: CASSSYDRDNEQFF. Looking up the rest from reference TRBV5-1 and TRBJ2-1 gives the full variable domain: KAGVTQTPRYLIKTRGQQVTLSCSPISGHRSVSWYQQTPGQGLQFLFEYFSETQRNKGNFPGRFSGRQFSNSRSEMNVSTLELGDSALYLCASSSYDRDNEQFFGPGTRLTVL.

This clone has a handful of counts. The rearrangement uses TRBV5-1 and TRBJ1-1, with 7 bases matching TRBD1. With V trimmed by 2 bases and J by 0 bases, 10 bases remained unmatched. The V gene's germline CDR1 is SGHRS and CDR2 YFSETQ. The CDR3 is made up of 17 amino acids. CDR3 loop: CASSFLTGQHMNTEAFF. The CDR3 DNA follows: TGCGCCAGCAGCTTCTTGACAGGGCAACACATGAACACTGAAGCTTTCTTT.

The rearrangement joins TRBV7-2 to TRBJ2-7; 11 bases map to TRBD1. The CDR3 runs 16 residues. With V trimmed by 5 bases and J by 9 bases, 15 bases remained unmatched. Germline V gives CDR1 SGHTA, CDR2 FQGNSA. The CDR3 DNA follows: TGTGCCAGCAGCACGCGGGGGGGGACAGGGGGTCTGTGGCAGTACTTC. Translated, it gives CASSTRGGTGGLWQYF.

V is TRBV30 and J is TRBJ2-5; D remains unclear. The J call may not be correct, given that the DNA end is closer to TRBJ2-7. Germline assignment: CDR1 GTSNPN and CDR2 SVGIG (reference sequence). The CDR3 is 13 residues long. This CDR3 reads CAWSVSRLYEQYF. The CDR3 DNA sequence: TGTGCCTGGAGTGTAAGTCGTCTTTACGAGCAGTACTTC.

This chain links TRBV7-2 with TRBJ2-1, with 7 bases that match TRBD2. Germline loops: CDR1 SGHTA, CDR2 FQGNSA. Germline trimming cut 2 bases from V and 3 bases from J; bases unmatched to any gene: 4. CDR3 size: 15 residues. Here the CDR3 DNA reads TGTGCCAGCAGCTTAATGGCGGGGGTCTACAATGAGCAGTTCTTC. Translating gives CASSLMAGVYNEQFF.

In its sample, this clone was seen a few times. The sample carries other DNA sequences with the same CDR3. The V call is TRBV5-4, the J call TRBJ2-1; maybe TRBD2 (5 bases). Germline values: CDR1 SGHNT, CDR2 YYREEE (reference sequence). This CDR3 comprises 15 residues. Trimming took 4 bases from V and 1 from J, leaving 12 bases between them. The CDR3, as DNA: TGTGCCAGCAGCCTCGACCCGGGATCCTACAATGAGCAGTTCTTC. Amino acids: CASSLDPGSYNEQFF.